The present T cell receptor beta chain was sequenced within a study of blood T cell repertoires in COVID-19. The wider study: Donors in the United States, Italy and Spain gave samples during acute or convalescent COVID-19. From T cells, B-cell-depleted T cells, or PBMCs came the material, which was cDNA or gDNA.

Libraries were prepared by immunoSEQ multiplex PCR; TCRdb keeps only in-frame clonotypes and omits some of them. This table has about 210,000 clones, 70% to 90% appearing once. The sample comprised peripheral blood. This TCR came from a woman at least 80 years old with acute or convalescent COVID-19.

Here the CDR3 DNA reads TGTGCCAGCAGCCATCGACGACTTGGAGAGACCCAGTACTTC. Its protein product is CASSHRRLGETQYF. The rearrangement uses TRBV3-1 (or the pseudogene TRBV3-2) and TRBJ2-5; no clear D gene. The germline CDR1 and CDR2 sequences are LGHDT and YNNKEL (reference sequence). Trimming removed 3 bases from V and 4 bases from J, with 12 bases in between. The CDR3 loop spans 14 amino acids.